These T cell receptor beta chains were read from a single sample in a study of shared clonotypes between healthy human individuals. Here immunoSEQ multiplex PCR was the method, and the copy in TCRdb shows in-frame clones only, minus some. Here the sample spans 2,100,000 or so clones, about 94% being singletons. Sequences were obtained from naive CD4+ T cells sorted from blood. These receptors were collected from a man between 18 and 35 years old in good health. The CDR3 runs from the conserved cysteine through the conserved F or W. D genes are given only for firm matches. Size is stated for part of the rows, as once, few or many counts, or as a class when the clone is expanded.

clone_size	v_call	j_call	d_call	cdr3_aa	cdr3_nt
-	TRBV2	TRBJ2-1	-	CASGQVGQFF	TGTGCCAGTGGCCAGGTCGGGCAGTTCTTC
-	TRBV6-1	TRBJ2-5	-	CASSVAGTQETQYF	TGTGCCAGCAGTGTGGCGGGAACTCAAGAGACCCAGTACTTC
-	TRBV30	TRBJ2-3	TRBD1	CAWLFRRGHTDTQYF	TGTGCCTGGTTGTTCCGCAGGGGGCACACAGATACGCAGTATTTT
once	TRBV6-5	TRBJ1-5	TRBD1	CASSYGTGNQPQHF	TGTGCCAGCAGTTATGGGACAGGCAATCAGCCCCAGCATTTT
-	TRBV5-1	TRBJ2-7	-	CASSLAGQLSEQYF	TGCGCCAGCAGCTTGGCCGGACAGCTGAGTGAGCAGTACTTC
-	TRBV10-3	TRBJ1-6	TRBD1	CAISQAGTGEGSPLHF	TGTGCCATCAGCCAAGCCGGGACAGGGGAAGGGTCACCCCTCCACTTT
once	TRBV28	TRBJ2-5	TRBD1	CASTRQGLETQYF	TGTGCCAGCACCCGACAGGGTTTGGAGACCCAGTACTTC
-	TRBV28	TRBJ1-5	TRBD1	CASNLRDRINQPQHF	TGTGCCAGCAACCTACGGGACAGAATAAATCAGCCCCAGCATTTT
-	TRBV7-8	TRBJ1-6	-	CASSLVGTNDYNSPLHF	TGTGCCAGCAGCTTAGTCGGGACAAACGACTATAATTCACCCCTCCACTTT
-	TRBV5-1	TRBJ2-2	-	CASSLSGSIGELFF	TGCGCCAGCAGCTTGTCAGGGTCGATCGGGGAGCTGTTTTTT
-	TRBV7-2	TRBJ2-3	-	CASSLARSTDTQYF	TGTGCCAGCAGCTTAGCGAGGTCCACAGATACGCAGTATTTT
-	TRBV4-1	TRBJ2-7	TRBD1	CASSRDSLYEQYF	TGCGCCAGCAGTCGGGACAGCCTCTACGAGCAGTACTTC
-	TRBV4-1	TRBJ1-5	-	CASSPPVSQGYQPQHF	TGCGCCAGCAGCCCCCCCGTTTCACAGGGTTATCAGCCCCAGCATTTT
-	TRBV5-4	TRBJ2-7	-	CASSFTGAGRSYEQYF	TGTGCCAGCAGCTTTACCGGGGCAGGGAGGTCCTACGAGCAGTACTTC
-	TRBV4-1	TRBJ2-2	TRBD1	CASSLPDRDSGELFF	TGCGCCAGCAGCCTCCCGGACAGGGATTCCGGGGAGCTGTTTTTT
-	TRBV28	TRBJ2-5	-	CASSGAGIQETQYF	TGTGCCAGCTCTGGCGCAGGGATCCAAGAGACCCAGTACTTC
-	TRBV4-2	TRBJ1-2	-	CASSPQGAYGYTF	TGTGCCAGCAGCCCACAGGGAGCCTATGGCTACACCTTC
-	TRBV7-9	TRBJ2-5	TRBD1	CASSSDRGWGETQYF	TGTGCCAGCAGCTCTGACAGGGGATGGGGAGAGACCCAGTACTTC
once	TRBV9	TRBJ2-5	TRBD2	CASAMGTSGLETQYF	TGTGCCAGCGCTATGGGGACTAGCGGGTTGGAGACCCAGTACTTC
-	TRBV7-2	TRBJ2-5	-	CASSRSGETQYF	TGTGCCAGCAGCCGGAGTGGAGAGACCCAGTACTTC
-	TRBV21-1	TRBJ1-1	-	CASTRDRDESNVSEAFF	TGTGCCAGCACCAGGGACAGGGACGAGTCAAACGTCTCTGAAGCTTTCTTT
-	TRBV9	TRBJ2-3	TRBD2	CASSVGLAGFGSTDTQYF	TGTGCCAGCAGCGTAGGACTAGCGGGGTTCGGTAGCACAGATACGCAGTATTTT
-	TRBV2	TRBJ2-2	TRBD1	CASSGQGLDTGELFF	TGTGCCAGCAGTGGACAGGGGCTAGACACCGGGGAGCTGTTTTTT
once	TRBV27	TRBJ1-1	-	CASSLRLSLEAFF	TGTGCCAGCAGTTTACGCCTATCTCTTGAAGCTTTCTTT
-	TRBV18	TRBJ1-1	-	CASSPGVAEAFF	TGTGCCAGCTCACCGGGGGTGGCTGAAGCTTTCTTT
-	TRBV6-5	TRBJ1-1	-	CASSYGENTEAFF	TGTGCCAGCAGTTATGGAGAGAACACTGAAGCTTTCTTT
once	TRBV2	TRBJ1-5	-	CASSSEGASNQPQHF	TGTGCCAGCAGTTCGGAAGGGGCTAGCAATCAGCCCCAGCATTTT
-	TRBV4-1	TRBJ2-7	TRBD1	CASSPGQGAEEQYF	TGCGCCAGCAGCCCCGGACAGGGAGCAGAGGAGCAGTACTTC